These T cell receptor beta chains were read from a single sample in a study of blood T cells in healthy people across ages. TCRdb re-called the 5' RACE reads through MiXCR, storing one row per CDR3 protein. The data show just over 800,000 distinct CDR3 sequences, with around 68% seen just once and roughly 26% held by the top ten. The sequenced sample was blood. Receptors were obtained from a man aged 30 to 45 in good health. Each CDR3 is given with its conserved first and last residue. Each record gives: J gene, V gene, D gene, clone size, CDR3 protein, CDR3 DNA. A D gene is named only where the DNA matches it firmly. The size of a clone is reported for some rows only, either as once, few or many, or as a class for expanded clones.

TRBJ1-1 | TRBV27 | . | few | CASTSRERRGTEAFF | TGTGCCAGCACCTCTCGCGAACGGCGGGGGACTGAAGCTTTCTTT
TRBJ2-7 | TRBV7-2 | TRBD2 | . | CASSSQTSAAYEQYF | TGTGCCAGCAGCTCGCAGACTAGCGCCGCCTACGAGCAGTACTTC
TRBJ2-3 | TRBV29-1 | . | . | CSAWTARGTQYF | TGCAGCGCCTGGACAGCTAGGGGTACGCAGTATTTT
TRBJ2-5 | TRBV27 | . | . | CASSSSFAETQYF | TGTGCCAGCAGTTCATCGTTCGCAGAGACCCAGTACTTC
TRBJ1-2 | TRBV25-1 | TRBD1 | . | CASSESQGEGYTF | TGTGCCAGCAGTGAAAGTCAGGGGGAAGGCTACACCTTC
TRBJ1-1 | TRBV20-1 | . | . | CSARFGPGVIREAFF | TGCAGTGCTAGATTTGGGCCAGGGGTAATTCGGGAAGCTTTCTTT
TRBJ2-3 | TRBV20-1 | . | . | CSAGDTRGTDTQYF | TGCAGTGCTGGGGACACCCGGGGCACAGATACGCAGTATTTT
TRBJ2-7 | TRBV2 | . | . | CASSVGPGAVYEQYF | TGTGCCAGCAGTGTGGGGCCGGGGGCCGTCTACGAGCAGTACTTC
TRBJ2-3 | TRBV2 | . | . | CANGLRGTDTQYF | TGTGCCAACGGACTACGGGGAACAGATACGCAGTATTTT
TRBJ1-1 | TRBV29-1 | . | . | CSVEEGATEAFF | TGCAGCGTTGAAGAGGGGGCAACTGAAGCTTTCTTT
TRBJ2-2 | TRBV7-8 | TRBD1 | . | CASSNPRHRGKTGELFF | TGTGCCAGCAGCAACCCCCGGCACAGGGGTAAAACCGGGGAGCTGTTTTTT
TRBJ2-3 | TRBV12-3/TRBV12-4 | . | . | CASSLARGGLADQSSTDTQYF | TGTGCCAGCAGTTTAGCGAGGGGGGGGCTAGCGGATCAATCTAGCACAGATACGCAGTATTTT
TRBJ1-1 | TRBV20-1 | . | . | CSARDAVHSNTEAFF | TGCAGTGCTAGAGATGCGGTACACTCGAACACTGAAGCTTTCTTT
TRBJ2-1 | TRBV7-2 | TRBD2 | . | CASSPWTSGGVDEQFF | TGTGCCAGCAGCCCATGGACTAGCGGGGGGGTCGATGAGCAGTTCTTC
TRBJ2-7 | TRBV12-3/TRBV12-4 | . | few | CASSLGPGEAYEQYF | TGTGCCAGCAGTTTAGGGCCCGGGGAGGCGTACGAGCAGTACTTC
TRBJ2-1 | TRBV27 | TRBD2 | many | CASSATSAGEQFF | TGTGCCAGCAGTGCGACTAGCGCCGGTGAGCAGTTCTTC
TRBJ2-5 | TRBV5-1 | . | . | CASSLALRQGETQYF | TGCGCCAGCAGCTTGGCCCTACGTCAGGGGGAGACCCAGTACTTC
TRBJ2-4 | TRBV11-2 | . | . | CASSFRIQYF | TGTGCCAGCAGCTTTCGCATTCAGTACTTC
TRBJ2-2 | TRBV27 | . | once | CASSFGLLNTGELFF | TGTGCCAGCAGTTTTGGGCTACTAAACACCGGGGAGCTGTTTTTT
TRBJ1-5 | TRBV2 | . | . | CASSGAGVSNQPQHF | TGTGCCAGCAGTGGGGCAGGGGTGAGCAATCAGCCCCAGCATTTT
TRBJ1-2 | TRBV5-1 | . | . | CASSFAGDYDYTF | TGCGCCAGCAGCTTTGCAGGGGACTATGACTACACCTTC
TRBJ2-7 | TRBV6-2/TRBV6-3 | TRBD1 | once | CASGVQGANEQYF | TGTGCCAGTGGGGTACAGGGGGCGAATGAGCAGTACTTC
TRBJ2-3 | TRBV6-5 | TRBD2 | . | CASSSFGGAPTDTQYF | TGTGCCAGCAGTTCCTTCGGGGGGGCCCCCACAGATACGCAGTATTTT
TRBJ2-1 | TRBV9 | . | . | CASSVGSRSYNEQFF | TGTGCCAGCAGCGTAGGGTCCCGTTCCTACAATGAGCAGTTCTTC
TRBJ2-2 | TRBV5-1 | . | once | CASSLAMGAGSGELFF | TGCGCCAGCAGCTTGGCTATGGGCGCCGGGTCCGGGGAGCTGTTTTTT
TRBJ2-7 | TRBV28 | . | . | CASSSSGRLVAEQYF | TGTGCCAGCAGTTCCTCGGGACGGTTGGTCGCCGAGCAGTACTTC
TRBJ2-6 | TRBV7-2 | TRBD1 | few | CASSSDRGRSGANVLTF | TGTGCCAGCAGCTCAGACAGGGGGCGCTCTGGGGCCAACGTCCTGACTTTC